These 32 T cell receptor beta chains share one sample of origin, sequenced in a study of blood T cells in healthy people across ages. Through a sample-barcoded 5' primer and a J-beta primer mix, a second PCR was run for about 6 to 11 cycles. TCRdb passed the 5' RACE reads through MiXCR, listing each CDR3 protein once. The sample yields about 1.7 million distinct CDR3 sequences, 28% seen once. Sequencing was performed on blood. The receptors originated from a woman aged 25 to 39 in good health.

At least ten counts were recorded for this clonotype. This chain uses TRBV5-1 with TRBJ1-1, with D tentatively TRBD1 (6 bases). V was trimmed by 3 bases and J by 5 bases, leaving 14 bases between them. The CDR3 covers 14 residues. From germline, CDR1 is SGHRS and CDR2 YFSETQ. CDR3 amino acids: CASSSRGRGTEAFF. In nucleotides, the CDR3 is TGCGCCAGCAGCTCCAGGGGAAGGGGTACTGAAGCTTTCTTT.

The chain is built from TRBV7-7 and TRBJ2-7; 14 bases are shared with TRBD2. Germline lookup yields CDR1 SSHAT and CDR2 FNYEAQ (reference sequence). Germline trimming cut 5 bases from V and 0 bases from J; bases unmatched to any gene: 27. The CDR3 consists of 24 residues. CDR3 loop: CASSTGGTPAPRTSGGPSSYEQYF. DNA for the CDR3: TGTGCCAGCAGCACCGGGGGCACCCCCGCACCACGGACTAGCGGGGGGCCGAGCTCCTACGAGCAGTACTTC. The whole variable domain, remainder taken from reference TRBV7-7 and TRBJ2-7, is GAGVSQSPRYKVTKRGQDVTLRCDPISSHATLYWYQQALGQGPEFLTYFNYEAQPDKSGLPSDRFSAERPEGSISTLTIQRTEQRDSAMYRCASSTGGTPAPRTSGGPSSYEQYFGPGTRLTVT.

The chain combines TRBV5-6 with TRBJ1-2; maybe TRBD1 (6 bases). The CDR3 consists of 14 residues. Germline V gene lookup returns CDR1 SGHDT and CDR2 YYEEEE. Trimming cost V 3 bases and J 8 bases, with 17 bases left between them. The chain's CDR3 is CASSYPGDMRGYTF. DNA of the CDR3: TGTGCCAGCAGCTATCCCGGGGACATGAGGGGCTACACCTTC.

This clonotype was counted a few times. The chain has TRBV20-1 and TRBJ2-4, with D possibly matching TRBD2 (8 bases). Germline V lookup: CDR1 DFQATT, CDR2 SNEGSKA (reference sequence). The CDR3 loop spans 16 amino acids. Between the trimmed V and J ends, which lost 5 bases and 1 base, there was a span of 18 bases. Here the CDR3 reads CSAQEREGAAKNIQYF. The CDR3 nucleotides are TGCAGTGCTCAGGAACGGGAGGGGGCCGCCAAAAACATTCAGTACTTC.

Worth noting for this clonotype: The junction differs from germline at one of its ends, possibly a read error. As DNA, the CDR3 is TGTGCCGGCAGCTTGGAAGGGCGCAGCACAGATACGCAGTATTTT. It codes for CAGSLEGRSTDTQYF. The chain links TRBV7-9 to TRBJ2-3; D is undetermined. The CDR3 is 15 amino acids. The germline V gene encodes CDR1 SEHNR and CDR2 FQNEAQ (reference sequence).

V gene TRBV18 combines with J gene TRBJ2-5; D is uncertain. V lost 2 bases and J lost 5, with 9 bases in between. Germline CDR1 and CDR2: KGHSH and LQKENI. The CDR3 runs 13 residues. For the CDR3, the DNA is TGTGCCAGCTCACCAAACTCCATGGAGACCCAGTACTTC. This encodes CASSPNSMETQYF.

This clonotype was observed many times. V and J are TRBV28 and TRBJ2-7, with a tentative D call TRBD1 (5 bases). Germline V gives CDR1 MDHEN, CDR2 SYDVKM. V was cut by 8 bases and J by 4 bases, with 12 bases left in between. The CDR3 is 12 residues long. The CDR3: CASVDSLYEQYF. The CDR3 DNA follows: TGTGCCAGCGTCGACAGCTTGTACGAGCAGTACTTC.

This clonotype was counted once. A read error may account for a junction end that differs from germline. This chain joins TRBV7-3 and TRBJ1-6; no clear D gene. Germline-derived CDR1 and CDR2 are SGHTA and FQGTGA. The CDR3 spans 16 residues. This chain's CDR3 is CTSSPRVRTENSPLHF. Written as DNA, the CDR3 is TGTACCAGCAGTCCAAGGGTCCGAACAGAAAATTCACCCCTCCACTTT.

The sample holds many counts of this clonotype. The chain joins TRBV20-1 to TRBJ2-1, with 9 bases matching TRBD1. Trimming cost V 4 bases and J 4 bases; bases outside gene matches: 11. The CDR3 spans 16 residues. Germline-derived CDR1 and CDR2 are DFQATT and SNEGSKA (reference sequence). CDR3 sequence: CSAINHRDRAYNEQFF. CDR3 sequence (DNA): TGCAGTGCTATTAACCACCGGGACAGGGCTTACAATGAGCAGTTCTTC.

This clonotype was found many times. In DNA, the CDR3 is TGTGCCAGCAGCTTAGCTCCTACTCCATACGAGCAGTACTTC. This sequence encodes CASSLAPTPYEQYF. The chain carries TRBV7-2 and TRBJ2-7; D gene uncertain. Trimming left V 0 bases short and J 4 bases short, with 10 bases between. Germline V gives CDR1 SGHTA, CDR2 FQGNSA. The CDR3 has 14 amino acids.

This clonotype occurred a few times. The rearrangement uses TRBV9 and TRBJ1-1; no reliable D call. The CDR3 has 14 residues. V lost 0 bases and J lost 1, with 7 bases in between. The V gene's germline CDR1 is SGDLS and CDR2 YYNGEE. CDR3 region: CASSVGAPNTEAFF. In nucleotides, the CDR3 is TGTGCCAGCAGCGTAGGGGCCCCGAACACTGAAGCTTTCTTT.

The rearrangement uses TRBV4-3 and TRBJ2-1; 8 nucleotides agree with TRBD2. V lost 2 bases and J lost 9; bases outside the gene matches: 6. This CDR3 has 14 amino acids. From germline, CDR1 is LGHNA and CDR2 YSLEER. This chain's CDR3 is CASSQREREFEQFF. The CDR3, as DNA: TGCGCCAGCAGCCAAAGGGAGCGGGAGTTTGAGCAGTTCTTC.

The chain couples TRBV12-3 or TRBV12-4 to TRBJ2-2; 7 bases align to TRBD2. CDR3 size: 15 residues. The V and J ends lost 3 bases and 0 bases, in that order; junction bases with no gene match: 1. CDR3 sequence: CASSFAGANTGELFF. CDR3 DNA: TGTGCCAGCAGTTTCGCGGGGGCGAACACCGGGGAGCTGTTTTTT.

This clonotype was seen more than once but under ten times. The V call is TRBV20-1, the J call TRBJ2-1; D gene ambiguous. In germline, CDR1 is DFQATT, CDR2 SNEGSKA (reference sequence). V was cut by 5 bases and J by 8 bases, with 10 bases left in between. This CDR3 contains 11 residues. This chain's CDR3 is CSALGMDEQFF. Here the CDR3 DNA reads TGCAGTGCTCTAGGGATGGATGAGCAGTTCTTC.

The chain recombines TRBV6-5 with TRBJ2-2, with 7 bases aligning to TRBD1. CDR3 length equals 14 residues. Germline CDR1 reads MNHEY; CDR2 reads SVGAGI. V shed 7 bases and J 1 base; nucleotides not matched to a gene: 3. The CDR3, as DNA: TGTGCCAGCAAAAGGGGGCTGAACACCGGGGAGCTGTTTTTT. This encodes CASKRGLNTGELFF.

This clonotype appeared a few times. V usage is TRBV5-1 and J usage is TRBJ1-2; D gene ambiguous. Germline V gene sequence: CDR1 SGHRS, CDR2 YFSETQ. Trimming pared 0 bases from V and 6 bases from J, leaving 12 bases between. The CDR3 is 14 amino acids. CDR3 sequence: CASSLDSDIHGYTF. As DNA, the CDR3 is TGCGCCAGCAGCTTGGACAGCGATATCCATGGCTACACCTTC. Combining the CDR3 with reference TRBV5-1 and TRBJ1-2 gives the whole variable domain KAGVTQTPRYLIKTRGQQVTLSCSPISGHRSVSWYQQTPGQGLQFLFEYFSETQRNKGNFPGRFSGRQFSNSRSEMNVSTLELGDSALYLCASSLDSDIHGYTFGSGTRLTVV.

The genes are TRBV5-1 and TRBJ2-5; 9 bases map to TRBD2. V trimming: 4 bases; J trimming: 11 bases; junction bases outside the gene matches: 18. The CDR3 contains 16 residues. Germline V CDR1 and CDR2: SGHRS, YFSETQ. The CDR3 here is CASSLRSGGLLNEQYF. CDR3 coding DNA: TGCGCCAGCAGCCTCCGAAGCGGGGGGCTACTCAATGAGCAGTACTTC.

V usage is TRBV5-1 and J usage is TRBJ2-1, with D possibly being TRBD1 (5 bases). This CDR3 is 14 amino acids long. Trimming pared 2 bases from V and 5 bases from J, leaving 11 bases between. The germline CDR1 and CDR2 sequences are SGHRS and YFSETQ. The CDR3, as DNA: TGCGCCAGCAGCTTATACGACAGTGACAATGAGCAGTTCTTC. It specifies CASSLYDSDNEQFF. The entire variable domain, with the rest obtained from reference TRBV5-1 and TRBJ2-1, is as follows: KAGVTQTPRYLIKTRGQQVTLSCSPISGHRSVSWYQQTPGQGLQFLFEYFSETQRNKGNFPGRFSGRQFSNSRSEMNVSTLELGDSALYLCASSLYDSDNEQFFGPGTRLTVL.

The V call is TRBV29-1, the J call TRBJ2-3; 10 bases are a match to TRBD1. Per the germline V gene, CDR1 is SQVTM and CDR2 is ANQGSEA. J gave up 2 bases and V 7 bases, and 3 bases lay outside the gene matches. CDR3 length: 13 residues. CDR3 nucleotides: TGCAGCGGCGGGACAGGGGCCACAGATACGCAGTATTTT. Encoded protein: CSGGTGATDTQYF.

The genes are TRBV7-2 and TRBJ2-1, with 8 bases matching TRBD2. V gave up 4 bases and J gave up 3 bases; unmatched junction bases: 2. The CDR3 consists of 14 residues. Germline V gives CDR1 SGHTA, CDR2 FQGNSA. The CDR3 reads CASSSSGRYNEQFF. In DNA, the CDR3 is TGTGCCAGCAGCTCTAGCGGGCGCTACAATGAGCAGTTCTTC.

The chain employs TRBV19 and TRBJ2-2; 16 bases align to TRBD2. The V gene's germline CDR1 is LNHDA and CDR2 SQIVND (reference sequence). The trim removed 6 bases at V and 6 bases at J, leaving 4 bases unmatched. This CDR3 contains 16 residues. CDR3 loop: CASSPGTSGRAGELFF. In DNA form, the CDR3 reads TGTGCCAGTAGCCCCGGGACTAGCGGGAGGGCCGGGGAGCTGTTTTTT.

The V and J genes are TRBV4-1 and TRBJ2-1; tentative D call: TRBD1 (6 bases). The end of the DNA fits TRBJ2-7 better, so the J call may be wrong. The CDR3 loop spans 15 amino acids. CDR1 and CDR2 (germline): MGHRA, YSYEKL. The CDR3 nucleotides read TGCGCCAGCAGCCAAGGCCAAGGGGGATGCTACGAGCAGTACTTC. Its protein is CASSQGQGGCYEQYF.

At least ten counts were recorded for this clonotype. The genes are TRBV20-1 and TRBJ1-2; TRBD1 matches 9 bases. Germline V gene sequence: CDR1 DFQATT, CDR2 SNEGSKA (reference sequence). V gave up 4 bases and J gave up 6 bases; unmatched junction bases: 9. The CDR3 is 14 residues long. In nucleotides, the CDR3 is TGCAGTGCTAACAGTAAGGGACAGGGAAATGGCTACACCTTC. This translates into CSANSKGQGNGYTF.

The chain is built from TRBV12-3 or TRBV12-4 and TRBJ2-1; D gene unclear. V dropped 2 bases and J dropped 9 bases, with 14 bases sitting between them. The CDR3 is 14 amino acids. CDR3 residues: CASSLLRLAVEQFF. The CDR3 nucleotides read TGTGCCAGCAGTTTACTCAGGTTAGCTGTTGAGCAGTTCTTC.

This clonotype showed up just a few times. V is TRBV5-1 and J is TRBJ2-1, with 7 bases fitting TRBD2. The V gene's germline CDR1 is SGHRS and CDR2 YFSETQ. CDR3 size: 14 residues. V was pared by 4 bases and J by 3 bases, with 4 bases of the junction left unmatched. CDR3 coding DNA: TGCGCCAGCAGCCGGGAGGCCAACTACAATGAGCAGTTCTTC. Protein product: CASSREANYNEQFF.

The chain is built from TRBV5-1 and TRBJ2-5; tentative D call: TRBD2 (6 bases). CDR1 is SGHRS and CDR2 is YFSETQ in the germline V gene. V was trimmed by 5 bases and J by 2 bases, leaving 10 bases between them. The CDR3 is made up of 13 amino acids. CDR3 DNA: TGCGCCAGCAGTAACGGGGGTCAAGAGACCCAGTACTTC. It specifies CASSNGGQETQYF.

In this sample, this clonotype turned up a few times. The V call is TRBV5-5, the J call TRBJ2-1; D perhaps matches TRBD1 (5 bases). Trimming took 7 bases from V and 5 from J, leaving 19 bases between them. The CDR3 runs to 15 residues. The germline gives CDR1 SGHKS, CDR2 YYEKEE (reference sequence). CDR3 region: CASYNWAGADNEQFF. CDR3 coding DNA: TGTGCCAGCTACAATTGGGCTGGGGCCGACAATGAGCAGTTCTTC.

This clonotype was observed a few times. This chain uses TRBV29-1 with TRBJ1-1, with D perhaps matching TRBD1 (5 bases). The germline V and J ends were trimmed by 6 bases and 1 base, with 9 bases remaining between them. The CDR3 contains 12 residues. Germline V gives CDR1 SQVTM, CDR2 ANQGSEA. The CDR3 sequence: CSVAGENTEAFF. CDR3 nucleotide sequence: TGCAGCGTGGCGGGGGAGAACACTGAAGCTTTCTTT.

This clonotype was seen at least ten times. This rearrangement joins TRBV20-1 to TRBJ2-1; TRBD2 matches at 7 bases. This CDR3 has 16 amino acids. Germline V gene lookup returns CDR1 DFQATT and CDR2 SNEGSKA (reference sequence). With 1 base clipped from V and 6 bases from J, the junction kept 12 bases outside the gene matches. CDR3 DNA sequence: TGCAGTGCTAGAGCCCCCCTCGCGGGAGTAATCAATGAGCAGTTCTTC. Translation: CSARAPLAGVINEQFF.

As to this clonotype: An end of the junction does not agree with germline; a read error may underlie this. The chain joins TRBV20-1 to TRBJ1-6, with D unresolved. Germline CDR1 is DFQATT and CDR2 is SNEGSKA (reference sequence). CDR3 length equals 15 residues. The CDR3 loop reads CSVRDSGVANSPLHF. Written as DNA, the CDR3 is TGCAGTGTTAGAGATTCCGGGGTTGCTAATTCACCCCTCCACTTT.

This clonotype was picked up a small number of times. The chain is built from TRBV20-1 and TRBJ2-3; the D is unclear. This CDR3 comprises 14 residues. Germline assignment: CDR1 DFQATT and CDR2 SNEGSKA (reference sequence). With 4 bases removed from V and 4 bases from J, the gap between germline ends came to 15 bases. CDR3 nucleotide sequence: TGCAGTGCTACCTACTTCCTAGGGTCAGATACGCAGTATTTT. Residues: CSATYFLGSDTQYF.

This clonotype was detected many times. The gene calls are TRBV3-1 and TRBJ2-7, with 7 bases aligning to TRBD2. J gave up 0 bases and V 1 base, and 6 bases lay outside the gene matches. This CDR3 has 16 residues. Germline-derived CDR1 and CDR2 are LGHDT and YNNKEL (reference sequence). The CDR3 sequence is CASSQGPGGSSYEQYF. CDR3 DNA: TGTGCCAGCAGCCAAGGACCTGGCGGGAGCTCCTACGAGCAGTACTTC.